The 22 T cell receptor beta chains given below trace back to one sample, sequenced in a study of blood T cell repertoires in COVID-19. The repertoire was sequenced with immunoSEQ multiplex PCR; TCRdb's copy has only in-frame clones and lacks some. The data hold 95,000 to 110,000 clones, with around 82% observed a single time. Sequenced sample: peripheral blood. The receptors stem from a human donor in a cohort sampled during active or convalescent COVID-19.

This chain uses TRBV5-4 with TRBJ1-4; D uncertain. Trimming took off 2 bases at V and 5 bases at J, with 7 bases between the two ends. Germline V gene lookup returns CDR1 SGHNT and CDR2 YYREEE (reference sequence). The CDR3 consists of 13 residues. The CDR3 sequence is CASSFLENEKLFF. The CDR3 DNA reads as TGTGCCAGCAGCTTTTTGGAGAATGAAAAACTGTTTTTT.

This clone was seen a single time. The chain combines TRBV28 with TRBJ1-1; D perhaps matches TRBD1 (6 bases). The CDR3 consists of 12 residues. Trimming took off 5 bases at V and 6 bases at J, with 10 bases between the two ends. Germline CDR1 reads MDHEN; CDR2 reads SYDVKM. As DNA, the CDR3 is TGTGCCAGCAGTACAGGGATCTCTGAAGCTTTCTTT. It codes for CASSTGISEAFF. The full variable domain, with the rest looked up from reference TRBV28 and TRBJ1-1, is DVKVTQSSRYLVKRTGEKVFLECVQDMDHENMFWYRQDPGLGLRLIYFSYDVKMKEKGDIPEGYSVSREKKERFSLILESASTNQTSMYLCASSTGISEAFFGQGTRLTVV.

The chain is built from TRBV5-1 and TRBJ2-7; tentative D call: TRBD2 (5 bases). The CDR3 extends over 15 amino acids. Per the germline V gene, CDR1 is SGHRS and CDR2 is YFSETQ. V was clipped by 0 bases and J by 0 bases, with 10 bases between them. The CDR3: CASSLVVANSYEQYF. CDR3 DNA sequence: TGCGCCAGCAGCTTGGTTGTAGCGAACTCCTACGAGCAGTACTTC.

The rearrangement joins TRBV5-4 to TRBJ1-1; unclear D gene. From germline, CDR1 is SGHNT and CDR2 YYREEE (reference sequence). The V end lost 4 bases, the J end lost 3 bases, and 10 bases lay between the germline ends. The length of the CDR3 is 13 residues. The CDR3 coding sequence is TGTGCCAGCAGCCCCCAGGTATACACTGAAGCTTTCTTT. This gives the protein CASSPQVYTEAFF.

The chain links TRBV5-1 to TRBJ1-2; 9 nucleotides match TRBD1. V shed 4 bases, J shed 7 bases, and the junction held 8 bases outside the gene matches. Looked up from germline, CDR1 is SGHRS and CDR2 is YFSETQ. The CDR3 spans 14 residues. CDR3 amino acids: CASSLGTGWRGYTF. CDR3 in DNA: TGCGCCAGCAGCCTAGGGACAGGGTGGCGTGGCTACACCTTC.

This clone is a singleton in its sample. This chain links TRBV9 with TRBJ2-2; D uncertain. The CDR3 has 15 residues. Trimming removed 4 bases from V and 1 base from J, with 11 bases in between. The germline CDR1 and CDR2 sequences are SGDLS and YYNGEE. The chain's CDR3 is CASSFYSGNTGELFF. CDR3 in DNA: TGTGCCAGCAGCTTTTACTCAGGGAACACCGGGGAGCTGTTTTTT.

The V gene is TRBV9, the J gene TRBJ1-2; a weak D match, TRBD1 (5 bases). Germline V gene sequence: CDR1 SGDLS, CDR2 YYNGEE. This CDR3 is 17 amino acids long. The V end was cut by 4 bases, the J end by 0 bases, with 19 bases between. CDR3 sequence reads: CASSPRGRARSNYGYTF. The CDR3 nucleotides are TGTGCCAGCAGCCCCCGGGGGAGGGCCCGCTCTAACTATGGCTACACCTTC.

CDR3 amino acids: CASSDPGTDNQPQHF. The DNA for the CDR3 is TGCGCCAGCAGCGACCCCGGGACAGATAATCAGCCCCAGCATTTT. V usage is TRBV10-2 and J usage is TRBJ1-5, with TRBD1 identical over 7 bases. The J segment lost 4 bases and the V segment lost 6 bases, leaving 9 bases of the junction unmatched. In germline, CDR1 is WSHSY, CDR2 SAAADI. The CDR3 is 15 amino acids.

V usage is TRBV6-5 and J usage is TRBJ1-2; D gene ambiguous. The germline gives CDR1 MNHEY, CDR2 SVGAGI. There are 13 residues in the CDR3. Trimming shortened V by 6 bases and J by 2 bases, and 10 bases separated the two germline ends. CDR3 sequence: CASRATINYGYTF. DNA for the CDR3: TGTGCCAGCAGAGCAACGATAAACTATGGCTACACCTTC.

CDR3 DNA: TGTGCCAGCATTCAGGACAGGCCTAGCAATCAGCCCCAGCATTTT. This gives the protein CASIQDRPSNQPQHF. The chain couples TRBV6-5 to TRBJ1-5, with 7 nucleotides matching TRBD1. In germline, CDR1 is MNHEY, CDR2 SVGAGI. The CDR3 is made up of 15 amino acids. V shed 7 bases and J 0 bases; nucleotides not matched to a gene: 6.

The CDR3 is CASKGQAPYEQYF. DNA for the CDR3: TGTGCCAGCAAGGGACAGGCGCCCTACGAGCAGTACTTC. The V and J genes are TRBV11-3 and TRBJ2-7; TRBD1 aligns across 8 bases. The germline V gene encodes CDR1 SGHNT and CDR2 YENEEA. CDR3 size: 13 residues. The V gene end was trimmed by 7 bases and the J gene end by 2 bases; junction bases not matched to a gene: 4.

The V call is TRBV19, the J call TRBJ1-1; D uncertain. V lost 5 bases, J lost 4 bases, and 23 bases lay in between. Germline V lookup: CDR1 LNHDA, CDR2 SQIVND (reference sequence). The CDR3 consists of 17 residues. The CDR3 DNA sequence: TGTGCCAGTAGTTCGGTGGTGAGGGCCCTAGGGAGCACTGAAGCTTTCTTT. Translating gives CASSSVVRALGSTEAFF.

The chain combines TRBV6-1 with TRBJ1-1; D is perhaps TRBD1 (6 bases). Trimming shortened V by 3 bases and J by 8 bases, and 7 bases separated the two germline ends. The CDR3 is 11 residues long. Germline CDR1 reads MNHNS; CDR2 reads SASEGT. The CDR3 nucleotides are TGTGCCAGCAGTGAGACAGGAGAAGCTTTCTTT. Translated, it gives CASSETGEAFF.

CDR3 sequence: CASSYEGDVFEEQYF. The CDR3 DNA is TGTGCCAGCAGTTACGAGGGGGATGTCTTCGAGGAGCAGTACTTC. This sequence joins TRBV6-6 and TRBJ2-7; a weak D match, TRBD1 (6 bases). The CDR3 loop spans 15 amino acids. The V and J ends lost 2 bases and 7 bases respectively, with 18 bases between them. Looked up from germline, CDR1 is MNHNY and CDR2 is SVGAGI (reference sequence).

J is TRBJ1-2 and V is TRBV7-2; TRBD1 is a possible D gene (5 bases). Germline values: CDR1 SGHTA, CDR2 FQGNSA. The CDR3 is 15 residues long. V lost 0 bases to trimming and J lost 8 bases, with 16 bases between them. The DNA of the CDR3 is TGTGCCAGCAGCTTAGCCATGGGTTGGGGCAAAGGCTACACCTTC. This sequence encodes CASSLAMGWGKGYTF. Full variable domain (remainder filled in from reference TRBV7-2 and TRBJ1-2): GAGVSQSPSNKVTEKGKDVELRCDPISGHTALYWYRQSLGQGLEFLIYFQGNSAPDKSGLPSDRFSAERTGGSVSTLTIQRTQQEDSAVYLCASSLAMGWGKGYTFGSGTRLTVV.

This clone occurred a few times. CDR3 sequence (DNA): TGCGCCAGCAGCTCAGGGGTTACTCAGCCCCAGCATTTT. It codes for CASSSGVTQPQHF. V and J are TRBV5-1 and TRBJ1-5, with a weak D call TRBD1 (6 bases). CDR1 SGHRS and CDR2 YFSETQ come from the germline V gene. The germline V and J ends were trimmed by 3 bases and 6 bases, with 10 bases remaining between them. CDR3 length: 13 amino acids.

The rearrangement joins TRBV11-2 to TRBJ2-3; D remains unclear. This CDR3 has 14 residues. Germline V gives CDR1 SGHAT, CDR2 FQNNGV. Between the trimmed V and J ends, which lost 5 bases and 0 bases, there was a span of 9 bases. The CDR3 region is CASSRILSTDTQYF. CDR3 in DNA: TGTGCCAGCAGCCGCATACTAAGCACAGATACGCAGTATTTT.

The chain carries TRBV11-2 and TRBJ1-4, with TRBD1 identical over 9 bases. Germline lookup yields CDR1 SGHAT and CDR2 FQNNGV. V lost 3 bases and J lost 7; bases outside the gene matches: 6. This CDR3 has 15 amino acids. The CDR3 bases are TGTGCCAGCAGCTTCAACAGGGGGCAGGTTGAAAAACTGTTTTTT. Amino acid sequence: CASSFNRGQVEKLFF. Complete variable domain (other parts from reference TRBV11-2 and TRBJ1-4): EAGVAQSPRYKIIEKRQSVAFWCNPISGHATLYWYQQILGQGPKLLIQFQNNGVVDDSQLPKDRFSAERLKGVDSTLKIQPAKLEDSAVYLCASSFNRGQVEKLFFGSGTQLSVL.

The CDR3 DNA follows: TGTGCCAGCAGCGTAAGTAAATTACAGACAGGGACTGGCTACACCTTC. Translation gives CASSVSKLQTGTGYTF. The V and J genes are TRBV9 and TRBJ1-2; 7 positions match TRBD1. Trimming took 1 base from V and 7 from J; bases not matched to a gene: 13. CDR1 is SGDLS and CDR2 is YYNGEE in the germline V gene. The CDR3 is 16 residues long. Full variable domain (remainder filled in from reference TRBV9 and TRBJ1-2): DSGVTQTPKHLITATGQRVTLRCSPRSGDLSVYWYQQSLDQGLQFLIQYYNGEERAKGNILERFSAQQFPDLHSELNLSSLELGDSALYFCASSVSKLQTGTGYTFGSGTRLTVV.

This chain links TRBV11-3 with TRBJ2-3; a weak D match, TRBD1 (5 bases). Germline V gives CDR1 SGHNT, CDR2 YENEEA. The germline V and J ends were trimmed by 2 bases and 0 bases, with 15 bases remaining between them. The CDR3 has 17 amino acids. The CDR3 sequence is CASSLRFAGISTDTQYF. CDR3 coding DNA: TGTGCCAGCAGCTTACGTTTTGCAGGGATTAGCACAGATACGCAGTATTTT.

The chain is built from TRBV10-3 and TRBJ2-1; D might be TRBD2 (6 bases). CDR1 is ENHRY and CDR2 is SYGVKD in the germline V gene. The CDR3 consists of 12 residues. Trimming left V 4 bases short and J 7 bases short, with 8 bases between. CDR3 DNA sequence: TGTGCCATCAGTGGAGGAGGGAATGAGCAGTTCTTC. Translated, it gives CAISGGGNEQFF.

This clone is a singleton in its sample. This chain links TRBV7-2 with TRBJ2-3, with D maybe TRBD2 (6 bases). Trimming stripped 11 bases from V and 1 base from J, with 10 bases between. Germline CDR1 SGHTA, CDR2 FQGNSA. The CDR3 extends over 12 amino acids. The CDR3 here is CASGVRTDTQYF. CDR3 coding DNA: TGTGCCTCGGGGGTCCGCACAGATACGCAGTATTTT.